This T cell receptor beta chain was documented in a study of T cells in Graves' hyperthyroidism and ophthalmopathy. For the study at large: It was at initial diagnosis, before any treatment, that peripheral blood was collected.

In this sample, this clonotype turned up a few times. Its matching antigen is unknown. Study-wide results and caveats: By a 13 V-J model, ophthalmopathy was set apart from stable hyperthyroidism. Peripheral blood also featured most of the thyroid clonotypes expanded above 0.001.

Ophthalmopathy patients all had a Clinical Activity Score of at least 3, a NOSPECS grade of at least 4 and disease under 3 months old. RNA transcripts were the template for amplifying TCR beta CDR3 regions. The HTBI primer set was used in a first-round RT-PCR of the TCR CDR3. A single record per CDR3 protein comes from TCRdb applying MiXCR to the multiplex PCR reads. The table has more than 350,000 distinct CDR3 sequences, roughly 14% seen once. The clonotype originates from a young woman with Graves' ophthalmopathy. Sequenced material: blood.

In nucleotides, the CDR3 is TGCAGTGCTAGAGATTCGACAGAGGGGCTAAGTGAAAAACTGTTTTTT. This translates into CSARDSTEGLSEKLFF. The chain couples TRBV20-1 to TRBJ1-4; D perhaps matches TRBD1 (5 bases). Looked up from germline, CDR1 is DFQATT and CDR2 is SNEGSKA (reference sequence). The CDR3 spans 16 residues. Trimming took off 0 bases at V and 7 bases at J, with 18 bases between the two ends.